This TCR beta chain was sequenced during a study of CD8+ T cells in alopecia areata. The sequencing template was cDNA reverse transcribed from extracted RNA. The assay was immunoSEQ multiplex PCR, and TCRdb's table has in-frame clones only and misses some. The sample yields some 95,000 clones, roughly 42% seen once. The receptor was derived from a human donor with alopecia areata. Specimen: CD4+ T cells sorted from blood.

CDR3: CSVDRGHTGELFF. The CDR3, as DNA: TGCAGCGTTGACAGGGGGCACACCGGGGAGCTGTTTTTT. The V gene is TRBV29-1, the J gene TRBJ2-2; 8 nucleotides align to TRBD1. This CDR3 has 13 amino acids. Germline-derived CDR1 and CDR2 are SQVTM and ANQGSEA. Trimming at V came to 3 bases and at J to 3 bases, leaving 0 bases not matched to a gene.